Sequencing of this TCR beta chain was carried out in a study of T cell changes during pregnancy in multiple sclerosis. Sequenced by immunoSEQ multiplex PCR; TCRdb stores in-frame clones only, minus some. This table has 45,000 to 60,000 clones, approximately 93% appearing once. The germline gives CDR1 LGHNA, CDR2 YNFKEQ. V lost 3 bases, J lost 1 base, and 13 bases lay in between. CDR3 length equals 15 residues. The sequence was collected from a female donor with multiple sclerosis, enrolled in a pregnancy study. This chain uses TRBV4-2 with TRBJ2-7, with a possible D match to TRBD1 (6 bases). The starting material was peripheral blood, obtained in the second trimester of pregnancy. The DNA for the CDR3 is TGTGCCAGCAGCCAGGGCAGGGGAGCATCCTACGAGCAGTACTTC. Its protein is CASSQGRGASYEQYF.